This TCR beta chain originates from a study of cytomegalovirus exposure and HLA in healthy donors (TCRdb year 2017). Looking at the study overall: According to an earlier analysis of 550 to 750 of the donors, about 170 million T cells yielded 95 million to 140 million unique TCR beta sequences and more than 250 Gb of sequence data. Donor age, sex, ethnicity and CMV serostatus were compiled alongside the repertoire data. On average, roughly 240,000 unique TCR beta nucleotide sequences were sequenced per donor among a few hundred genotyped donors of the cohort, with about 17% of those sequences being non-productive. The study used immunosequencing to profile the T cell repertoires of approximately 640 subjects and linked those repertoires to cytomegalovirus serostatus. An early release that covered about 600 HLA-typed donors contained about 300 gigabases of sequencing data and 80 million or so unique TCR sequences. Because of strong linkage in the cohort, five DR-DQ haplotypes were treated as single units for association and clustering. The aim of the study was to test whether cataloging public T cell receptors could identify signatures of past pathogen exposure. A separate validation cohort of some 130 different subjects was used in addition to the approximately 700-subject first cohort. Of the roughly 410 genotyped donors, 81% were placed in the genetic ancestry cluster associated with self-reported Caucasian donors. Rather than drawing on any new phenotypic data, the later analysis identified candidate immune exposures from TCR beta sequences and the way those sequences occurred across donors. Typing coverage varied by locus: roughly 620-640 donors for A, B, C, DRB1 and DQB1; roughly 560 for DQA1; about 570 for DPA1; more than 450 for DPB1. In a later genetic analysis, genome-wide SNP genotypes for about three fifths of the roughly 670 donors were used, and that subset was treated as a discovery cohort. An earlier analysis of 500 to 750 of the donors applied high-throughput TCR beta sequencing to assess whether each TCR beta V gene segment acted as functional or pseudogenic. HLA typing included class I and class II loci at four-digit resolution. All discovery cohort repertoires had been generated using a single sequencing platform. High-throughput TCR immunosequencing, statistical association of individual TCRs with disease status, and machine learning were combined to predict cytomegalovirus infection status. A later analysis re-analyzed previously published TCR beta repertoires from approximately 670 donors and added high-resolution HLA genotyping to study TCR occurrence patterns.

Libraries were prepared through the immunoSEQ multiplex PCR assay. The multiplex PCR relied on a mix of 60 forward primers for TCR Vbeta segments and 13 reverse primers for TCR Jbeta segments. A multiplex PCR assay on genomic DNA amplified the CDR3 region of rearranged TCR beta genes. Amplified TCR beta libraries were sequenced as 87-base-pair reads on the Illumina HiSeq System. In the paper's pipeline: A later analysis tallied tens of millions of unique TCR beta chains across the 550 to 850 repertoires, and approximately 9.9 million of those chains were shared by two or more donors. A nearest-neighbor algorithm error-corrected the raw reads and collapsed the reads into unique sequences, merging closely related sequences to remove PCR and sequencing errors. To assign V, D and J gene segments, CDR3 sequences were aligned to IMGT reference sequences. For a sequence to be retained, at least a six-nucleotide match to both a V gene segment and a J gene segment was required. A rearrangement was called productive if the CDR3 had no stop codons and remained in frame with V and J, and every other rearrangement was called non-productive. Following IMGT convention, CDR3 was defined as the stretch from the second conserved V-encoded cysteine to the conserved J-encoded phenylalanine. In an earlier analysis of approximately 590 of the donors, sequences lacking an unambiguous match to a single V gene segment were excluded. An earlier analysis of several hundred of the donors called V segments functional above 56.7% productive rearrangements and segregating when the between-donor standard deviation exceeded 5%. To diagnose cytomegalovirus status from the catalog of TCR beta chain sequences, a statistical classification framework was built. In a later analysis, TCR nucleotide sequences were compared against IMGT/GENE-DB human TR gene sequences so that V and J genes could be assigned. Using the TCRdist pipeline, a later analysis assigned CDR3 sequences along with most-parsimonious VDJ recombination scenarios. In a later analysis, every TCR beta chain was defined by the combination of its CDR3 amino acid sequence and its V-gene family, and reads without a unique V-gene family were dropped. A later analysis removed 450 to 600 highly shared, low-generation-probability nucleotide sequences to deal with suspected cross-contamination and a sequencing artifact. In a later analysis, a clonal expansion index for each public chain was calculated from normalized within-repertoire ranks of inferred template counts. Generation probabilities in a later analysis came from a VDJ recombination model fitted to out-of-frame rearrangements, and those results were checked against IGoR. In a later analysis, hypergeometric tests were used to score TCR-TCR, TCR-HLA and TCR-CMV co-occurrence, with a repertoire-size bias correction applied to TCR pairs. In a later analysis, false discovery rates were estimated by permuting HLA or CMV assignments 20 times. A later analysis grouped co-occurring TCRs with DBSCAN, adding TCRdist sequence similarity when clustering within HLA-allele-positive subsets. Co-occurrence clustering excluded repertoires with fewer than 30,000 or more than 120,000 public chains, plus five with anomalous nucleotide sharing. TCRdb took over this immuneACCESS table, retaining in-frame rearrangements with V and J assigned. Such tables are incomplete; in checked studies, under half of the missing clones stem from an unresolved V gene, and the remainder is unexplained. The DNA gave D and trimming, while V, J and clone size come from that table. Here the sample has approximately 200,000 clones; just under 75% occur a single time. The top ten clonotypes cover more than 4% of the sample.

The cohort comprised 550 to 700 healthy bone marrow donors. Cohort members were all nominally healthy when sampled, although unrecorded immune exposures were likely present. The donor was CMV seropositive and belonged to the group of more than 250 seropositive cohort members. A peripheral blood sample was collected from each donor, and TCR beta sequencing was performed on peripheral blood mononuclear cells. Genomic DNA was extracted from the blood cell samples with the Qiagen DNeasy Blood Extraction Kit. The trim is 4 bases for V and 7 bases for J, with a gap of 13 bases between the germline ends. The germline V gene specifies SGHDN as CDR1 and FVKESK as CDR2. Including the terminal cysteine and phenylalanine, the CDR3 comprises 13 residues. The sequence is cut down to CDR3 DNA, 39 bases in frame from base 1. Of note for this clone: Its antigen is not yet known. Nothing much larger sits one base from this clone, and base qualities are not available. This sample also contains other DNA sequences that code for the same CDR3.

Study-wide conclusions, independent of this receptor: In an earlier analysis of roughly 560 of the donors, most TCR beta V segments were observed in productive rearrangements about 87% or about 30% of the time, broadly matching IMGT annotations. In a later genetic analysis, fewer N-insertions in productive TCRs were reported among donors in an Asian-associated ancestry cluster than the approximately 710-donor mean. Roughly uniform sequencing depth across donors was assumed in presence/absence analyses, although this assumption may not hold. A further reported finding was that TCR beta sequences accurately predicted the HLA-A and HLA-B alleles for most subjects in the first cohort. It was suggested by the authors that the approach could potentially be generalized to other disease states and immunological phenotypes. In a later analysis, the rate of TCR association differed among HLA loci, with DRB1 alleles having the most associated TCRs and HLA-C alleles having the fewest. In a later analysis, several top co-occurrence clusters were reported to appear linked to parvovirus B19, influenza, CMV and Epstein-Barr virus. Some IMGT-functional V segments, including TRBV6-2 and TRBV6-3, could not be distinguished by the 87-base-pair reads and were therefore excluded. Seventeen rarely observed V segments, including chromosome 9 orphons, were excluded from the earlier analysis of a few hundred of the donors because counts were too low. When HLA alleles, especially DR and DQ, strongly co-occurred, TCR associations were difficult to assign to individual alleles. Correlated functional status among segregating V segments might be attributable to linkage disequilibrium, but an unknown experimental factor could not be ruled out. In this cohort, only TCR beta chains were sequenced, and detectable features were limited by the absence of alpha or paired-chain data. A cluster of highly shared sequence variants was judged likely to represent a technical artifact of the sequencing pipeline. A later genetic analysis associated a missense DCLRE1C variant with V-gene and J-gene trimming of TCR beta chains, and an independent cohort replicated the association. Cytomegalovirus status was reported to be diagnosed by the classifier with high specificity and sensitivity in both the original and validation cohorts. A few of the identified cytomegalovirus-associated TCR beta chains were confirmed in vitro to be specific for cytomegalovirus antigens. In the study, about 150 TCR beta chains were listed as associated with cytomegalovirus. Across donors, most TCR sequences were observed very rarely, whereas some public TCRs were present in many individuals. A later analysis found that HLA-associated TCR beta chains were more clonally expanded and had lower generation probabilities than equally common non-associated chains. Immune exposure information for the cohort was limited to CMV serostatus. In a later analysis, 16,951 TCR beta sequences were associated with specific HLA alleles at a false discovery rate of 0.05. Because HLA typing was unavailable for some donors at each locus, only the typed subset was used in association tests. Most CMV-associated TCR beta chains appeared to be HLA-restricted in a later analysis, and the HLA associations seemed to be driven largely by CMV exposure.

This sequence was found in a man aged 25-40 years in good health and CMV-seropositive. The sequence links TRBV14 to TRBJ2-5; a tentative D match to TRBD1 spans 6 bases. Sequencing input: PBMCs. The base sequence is TGTGCCAGCAGCCCGGGGACAACGATGACCCAGTACTTC. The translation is CASSPGTTMTQYF.